Listed below are T cell receptor beta chains from one sample, sequenced in a study of cytomegalovirus exposure and HLA in healthy donors. Only in-frame clones appear in the TCRdb table, and some are missing; sequencing was by immunoSEQ multiplex PCR. The data show nearly 110,000 clones, just over 70% seen once. The sequenced sample consisted of PBMCs. Receptor source: a boy between 10 and 17 years old in good health and CMV-seronegative. CDR3s include the opening cysteine and the closing phenylalanine or tryptophan.

TRBV19	TRBJ1-5	CASSPGGHQPQHF
TRBV5-1	TRBJ2-7	CASSLEAGYEQYF
TRBV11-3	TRBJ1-1	CASSSGRTNTEAFF
TRBV18	TRBJ1-2	CASSRDGANYGYTF
TRBV7-2	TRBJ2-3	CASERTSDTQYF
TRBV7-2	TRBJ1-4	CASSLLNNEKLFF
TRBV6-5	TRBJ1-2	CASSTNHGVNYGYTF
TRBV5-4	TRBJ2-4	CASSLRDRLKNIQYF
TRBV6-4	TRBJ1-1	CASSDGAGEGTEAFF
TRBV18	TRBJ2-2	CASSKLSYTGELFF
TRBV5-1	TRBJ1-2	CASSGQGAGGYTF
TRBV7-2	TRBJ2-7	CASSSNRGHYEQYF
TRBV5-4	TRBJ2-7	CASTFDRGYGYEQYF
TRBV30	TRBJ1-3	CAWSADIASSGNTIYF
TRBV28	TRBJ1-6	CASRGQGSGLHF
TRBV2	TRBJ2-2	CASSGQGRNTGELFF
TRBV4-1	TRBJ2-1	CASSQGYGLAYNEQFF
TRBV25-1	TRBJ2-5	CASSDSGVVTQYF
TRBV19	TRBJ1-5	CASSIDQGGRYSNQPQHF
TRBV7-9	TRBJ1-1	CASRPNRGNTEAFF
TRBV5-1	TRBJ2-2	CASRGLAGGPELFF
TRBV5-5	TRBJ1-2	CASSLAGYGYTF
TRBV30	TRBJ1-4	CAWSAGDTNEKLFF
TRBV11-3	TRBJ2-2	CASSSFNTGELFF
TRBV6-4	TRBJ2-7	CASSRVAGGYEQYF
TRBV5-8	TRBJ1-4	CASSRGTAINEKLFF
TRBV29-1	TRBJ2-3	CSITGTPVRKDTQYF
TRBV25-1	TRBJ2-3	CASSEIAGEADTQYF
TRBV7-8	TRBJ2-1	CASSPFVGQGPYEQFF
TRBV7-9	TRBJ1-5	CASSLSTGPQHF
TRBV2	TRBJ2-2	CASLATGELFF
TRBV9	TRBJ2-3	CASSVVPTDTQYF
TRBV30	TRBJ2-3	CAWSSQGSTDTQYF
TRBV6-5	-	CASSRGTRPTYEQYF
TRBV2	TRBJ2-7	CASSEALWAADNYEQYF
TRBV5-4	TRBJ2-3	CASSPRTSGSTDTQYF
TRBV2	TRBJ2-7	CASLRGQGRYEQYF
TRBV7-3	TRBJ2-3	CASSLFSPTDTQYF
TRBV30	TRBJ1-5	CAWSGDREGPQHF
TRBV30	TRBJ1-1	CAWGAQGGTEAFF
TRBV28	TRBJ1-1	CASSLLPGGGSEAFF
TRBV4-1	TRBJ2-1	CASSQGRGQGPKGQFF